These T cell receptor beta chains were read from a single sample in a study of blood T cell repertoires in COVID-19. The method was immunoSEQ multiplex PCR; TCRdb's version includes in-frame clones alone and lacks a portion of them. The sample consists of approximately 200,000 clones, roughly nine tenths of them appearing once. Sequenced: peripheral blood. The receptor source for this set is a woman in her 30s with active or convalescent COVID-19. CDR3s include the opening cysteine and the closing phenylalanine or tryptophan. D genes are given only for firm matches. Clone size is stated in some rows and not others, as once, few, many or a class when expanded.

V gene	J gene	clone size	D gene	CDR3 DNA	CDR3 protein
TRBV2	TRBJ2-3	NA	TRBD2	TGTGCCAGCACTCGGGGACTAGCGGGATTCACAGATACGCAGTATTTT	CASTRGLAGFTDTQYF
TRBV25-1	TRBJ1-2	NA	NA	TGTGCCAGCAGTGATTCTTCCAGGGAAGATGGCTACACCTTC	CASSDSSREDGYTF
TRBV7-6	TRBJ1-4	NA	NA	TGTGCCAGCAGCTTAGCCGGGGGGCTTGGGGAAAAACTGTTTTTT	CASSLAGGLGEKLFF
TRBV29-1	TRBJ1-5	NA	NA	TGCAGCACAAGGGAGAATAGCAATCAGCCCCAGCATTTT	CSTRENSNQPQHF
TRBV4-1	TRBJ2-7	NA	NA	TGCGCCAGCAGCCAAGACCCCCCTGGGAGTAGCGTCTACGAGCAGTACTTC	CASSQDPPGSSVYEQYF
TRBV11-2	TRBJ1-1	once	TRBD1	TGTGCCAGCAGCTTAGGGAGGGGGCGCGGAGCTTTCTTT	CASSLGRGRGAFF
TRBV24-1	TRBJ1-2	few	TRBD1	TGTGCCACCAGTGTAGGGACAGGGAACTATGGCTACACCTTC	CATSVGTGNYGYTF
TRBV19	TRBJ1-1	NA	NA	TGTGCCAGTAGTTCGGTAACAGGGAGAGGGAACACTGAAGCTTTCTTT	CASSSVTGRGNTEAFF
TRBV10-1	TRBJ2-1	NA	NA	TGCGCCAGCAGCACCGTTCAAGACAGGAGCTCCTACAATGAGCAGTTCTTC	CASSTVQDRSSYNEQFF
TRBV11-2	TRBJ1-2	NA	NA	TGTGCCAGCAGCGGCCCCCGAGGCGTAGGAAACTATGGCTACACCTTC	CASSGPRGVGNYGYTF
TRBV11-2	TRBJ1-3	NA	NA	TGTGCCAGCAACATGCTAGAAACAGGCTCCCCTTCCAACACCATATATTTT	CASNMLETGSPSNTIYF
TRBV6-4	TRBJ2-2	NA	NA	TGTGCCAGCAGTGAGAGTAGCGATGGCAGCGGGGAGCTGTTTTTT	CASSESSDGSGELFF
TRBV29-1	TRBJ2-1	NA	TRBD1	TGCAGCGCAGACAGGGTGTTCAATGAGCAGTTCTTC	CSADRVFNEQFF
TRBV30	TRBJ2-3	NA	NA	TGTGCCTGGAGCTTTGGTAGCGTCACGCAGTATTTT	CAWSFGSVTQYF
TRBV18	TRBJ1-6	few	NA	TGTGCCAGCTCACCACAGGGGCTCAGCTCCTATAATTCACCCCTCCACTTT	CASSPQGLSSYNSPLHF
TRBV24-1	TRBJ2-3	NA	NA	TGTGCCACCAGTGACCCTGGGCGCCCGGGGACAACCAACCCAGATACGCAGTATTTT	CATSDPGRPGTTNPDTQYF
TRBV21-1	TRBJ2-1	NA	NA	TGTGCCAGCAGCAAATGGTACAGGTCCCTCCATGAGCAGTTCTTC	CASSKWYRSLHEQFF
TRBV5-8	TRBJ2-3	NA	TRBD2	TGTGCCAGCAGCCAAGGACTAGCGGGGGGGAGTTGGACAGATACGCAGTATTTT	CASSQGLAGGSWTDTQYF
TRBV4-2	TRBJ2-7	NA	TRBD1	TGTGCCAGCAGCCAGCTACAGGGGGTAACCTACGAGCAGTACTTC	CASSQLQGVTYEQYF
TRBV28	TRBJ1-6	few	TRBD1	TGTGCCAGCATCCGACAGGGGGCGCGCCCCTTACGGACACCCCTCCACTTT	CASIRQGARPLRTPLHF
TRBV28	TRBJ1-1	NA	TRBD1	TGTGCCAGCAGTTTTACCGGGACAGGGAGCACTGAAGCTTTCTTT	CASSFTGTGSTEAFF
TRBV28	TRBJ2-3	NA	TRBD2	TGTGCCAGCAGCTCGTCTGTACCGGGACTAGCGCACGATACGCAGTATTTT	CASSSSVPGLAHDTQYF
TRBV11-3	TRBJ2-7	NA	NA	TGTGCCAGCAGCTTAAACTCATACTACGAGCAGTACTTC	CASSLNSYYEQYF
TRBV7-9	TRBJ1-1	NA	TRBD1	TGTGCCAGCGGGCAGGGGGCGAACACTGAAGCTTTCTTT	CASGQGANTEAFF
TRBV18	TRBJ2-3	few	NA	TGTGCCAGCTCACCAGGCACTCGCGGCCACACAGATACGCAGTATTTT	CASSPGTRGHTDTQYF
TRBV3-1/TRBV3-2	TRBJ1-5	NA	NA	TGTGCCAGCAGCCGGGGACAAATAATTCAGCCCCAGCATTTT	CASSRGQIIQPQHF